These 31 T cell receptor beta chains came from one sample sequenced in a study of cytomegalovirus exposure and HLA in healthy donors. The PCR made use of 60 Vbeta and 13 Jbeta primers. Assay used: immunoSEQ multiplex PCR; TCRdb lists only in-frame clones, some missing. The table records about 200,000 clones, more than 65% of them present only once. The sample consisted of PBMCs. Every receptor here comes from a middle-aged man in good health and CMV-seronegative.

V and J are TRBV4-1 and TRBJ2-7; the match to TRBD2 covers 7 bases. The CDR3 is 18 amino acids. With V trimmed by 0 bases and J by 0 bases, 11 bases remained unmatched. Germline CDR1 and CDR2: MGHRA and YSYEKL. The CDR3 is CASSQEDPVTSNSYEQYF. Here the CDR3 DNA reads TGCGCCAGCAGCCAAGAAGACCCCGTGACTAGCAACTCCTACGAGCAGTACTTC.

The chain combines TRBV27 with TRBJ2-3, with a tentative D call TRBD1 (5 bases). V was clipped by 0 bases and J by 5 bases, with 21 bases between them. CDR3 length: 18 amino acids. Germline CDR1 is MNHEY and CDR2 is SMNVEV (reference sequence). The CDR3 protein is CASSLSGQGHVQLDTQYF. Written as DNA, the CDR3 is TGTGCCAGCAGTTTATCGGGGCAGGGTCACGTGCAATTAGATACGCAGTATTTT.

This chain connects TRBV6-1 to TRBJ2-7; D not certain. Germline V gives CDR1 MNHNS, CDR2 SASEGT. V lost 1 base, J lost 2 bases, and 15 bases lay in between. The CDR3 length is 16 residues. The CDR3 sequence is CASSEDRALPPYEQYF. The CDR3, as DNA: TGTGCCAGCAGTGAAGACCGCGCCTTGCCCCCCTACGAGCAGTACTTC.

Regarding this clone: At the DNA level, this CDR3 is encoded by other sequences in the same sample as well. The rearrangement links TRBV5-1 to TRBJ2-5, with 8 nucleotides matching TRBD2. Germline CDR1 and CDR2: SGHRS and YFSETQ. The V and J ends lost 4 bases and 0 bases, in that order; junction bases with no gene match: 17. The CDR3 spans 19 residues. CDR3 nucleotides: TGCGCCAGCAGCCCCAGGCTAGCGGGCACCGCCCGAAACCAAGAGACCCAGTACTTC. It yields the protein CASSPRLAGTARNQETQYF.

The V and J genes are TRBV6-1 and TRBJ1-5; tentative D call: TRBD1 (5 bases). Germline V gives CDR1 MNHNS, CDR2 SASEGT. The CDR3 loop spans 15 amino acids. Trimming left V 1 base short and J 6 bases short, with 13 bases between. CDR3 loop: CASSEGQGGFQPQHF. CDR3 DNA: TGTGCCAGCAGTGAAGGGCAGGGAGGCTTTCAGCCCCAGCATTTT.

This clone was found a few times. The chain has TRBV6-5 and TRBJ1-2; unclear D gene. The CDR3 consists of 14 residues. The germline gives CDR1 MNHEY, CDR2 SVGAGI. Trimming pared 5 bases from V and 2 bases from J, leaving 12 bases between. The CDR3 here is CASSDPARNYGYTF. The CDR3 DNA follows: TGTGCCAGCAGTGACCCGGCGCGGAACTATGGCTACACCTTC.

This clone was found once. V usage is TRBV11-2 and J usage is TRBJ2-5, with 11 bases matching TRBD1. The DNA end favors TRBJ2-7, so the J call may be wrong. Germline CDR1 SGHAT, CDR2 FQNNGV. This CDR3 has 16 residues. The CDR3 nucleotides are TGTGCCAGCAGCCCCCGGGACAGGGGGTCCTCCTACGAGCAGTACTTC. The encoded protein is CASSPRDRGSSYEQYF.

This clone was observed a handful of times. The rearrangement uses TRBV5-1 and TRBJ2-1; TRBD2 is a possible D gene (6 bases). The CDR3 covers 15 residues. V dropped 3 bases and J dropped 10 bases, with 20 bases sitting between them. Germline CDR1 is SGHRS and CDR2 is YFSETQ. This CDR3 is CASSWGDHLEKEQFF. CDR3 DNA sequence: TGCGCCAGCAGCTGGGGGGACCACCTAGAAAAGGAGCAGTTCTTC.

This chain links TRBV5-4 with TRBJ2-4, with TRBD1 identical over 9 bases. This CDR3 comprises 16 residues. V dropped 4 bases and J dropped 0; count of bases not matched to a gene: 5. Germline V gene sequence: CDR1 SGHNT, CDR2 YYREEE (reference sequence). CDR3 loop: CASSLLDRGAKNIQYF. The CDR3 nucleotides read TGTGCCAGCAGCCTCTTGGACAGGGGAGCCAAAAACATTCAGTACTTC.

In its sample, this clone was seen a few times. The chain combines TRBV25-1 with TRBJ1-2; D gene uncertain. Germline V gene data show CDR1 as MGHDK and CDR2 as SYGVNS. The CDR3 sequence is 12 residues long. V dropped 0 bases and J dropped 6 bases, with 5 bases sitting between them. For the CDR3, the DNA is TGTGCCAGCAGTGAATATGCGGATGGCTACACCTTC. This sequence encodes CASSEYADGYTF.

This chain joins TRBV5-1 and TRBJ2-3; 7 positions match TRBD2. The germline V gene encodes CDR1 SGHRS and CDR2 YFSETQ. After removal of 0 bases from V and 5 bases from J, the junction contained 6 bases not matched to a gene. This CDR3 is 15 amino acids long. CDR3 DNA: TGCGCCAGCAGCTTGGGACTAGCAGGGAAAGATACGCAGTATTTT. Translated: CASSLGLAGKDTQYF. The entire variable domain, with the rest obtained from reference TRBV5-1 and TRBJ2-3, is as follows: KAGVTQTPRYLIKTRGQQVTLSCSPISGHRSVSWYQQTPGQGLQFLFEYFSETQRNKGNFPGRFSGRQFSNSRSEMNVSTLELGDSALYLCASSLGLAGKDTQYFGPGTRLTVL.

The chain couples TRBV7-9 to TRBJ2-5; D gene ambiguous. This CDR3 has 15 residues. V lost 5 bases to trimming and J lost 4 bases, with 17 bases between them. Germline CDR1 reads SEHNR; CDR2 reads FQNEAQ (reference sequence). The CDR3, as DNA: TGTGCCAGCAGCCTAACCCCTCAAAGCCCAGAGACCCAGTACTTC. It is translated as CASSLTPQSPETQYF.

This clone was observed a few times. CDR3 sequence (DNA): TGTGCCAGCAGTACCGACAGACAGGGGGAAACAGATGAGCAGTTCTTC. Protein sequence: CASSTDRQGETDEQFF. The chain combines TRBV2 with TRBJ2-1; TRBD1 matches at 9 bases. V dropped 5 bases and J dropped 8; count of bases not matched to a gene: 13. This CDR3 contains 16 residues. Germline V gives CDR1 SNHLY, CDR2 FYNNEI.

The CDR3 region is CASSTRDTFPADTQYF. CDR3 in DNA: TGTGCCAGCAGCACCCGGGACACCTTCCCCGCAGATACGCAGTATTTT. This chain links TRBV9 with TRBJ2-3; the D gene is possibly TRBD1 (6 bases). With 4 bases removed from V and 4 bases from J, the gap between germline ends came to 19 bases. Germline V CDR1 and CDR2: SGDLS, YYNGEE. The CDR3 is 16 amino acids.

The rearrangement links TRBV7-2 to TRBJ2-7; D may be TRBD1 (6 bases). V shed 4 bases and J shed 2 bases, with 18 bases lying between them. The CDR3 is made up of 16 amino acids. CDR1 is SGHTA and CDR2 is FQGNSA in the germline V gene. CDR3 sequence: CASSSYRVFRTYEQYF. The CDR3 region has the DNA TGTGCCAGCAGCTCCTACAGGGTGTTCAGGACCTACGAGCAGTACTTC.

As regards this clone: At one end, the junction sequence differs from germline, possibly due to a read error. The chain is built from TRBV4-1 and TRBJ1-1; D perhaps matches TRBD1 (6 bases). From germline, CDR1 is MGHRA and CDR2 YSYEKL. The CDR3 runs to 14 residues. Here the CDR3 reads CAGSQRTDYTEAFF. As DNA, the CDR3 is TGCGCCGGCAGCCAAAGGACAGATTACACTGAAGCTTTCTTT.

This clone showed up just a few times. J is TRBJ1-2 and V is TRBV7-8; 9 bases line up with TRBD1. CDR1 is SGHVS, CDR2 FQNEAQ, per germline. V lost 5 bases to trimming and J lost 5 bases; unmatched junction nucleotides: 6. The CDR3 is 14 amino acids. CDR3 sequence reads: CASSTDRGEYGYTF. CDR3 bases: TGTGCCAGCAGCACGGACAGGGGAGAGTATGGCTACACCTTC.

The rearrangement uses TRBV18 and TRBJ1-6; D ambiguous. The CDR3 runs to 16 residues. The V and J ends lost 4 bases and 0 bases respectively, with 10 bases between them. Germline V lookup: CDR1 KGHSH, CDR2 LQKENI. The DNA of the CDR3 is TGTGCCAGCTCACAGAGGTCCAGCTCCTATAATTCACCCCTCCACTTT. Protein product: CASSQRSSSYNSPLHF.

This clone was detected only once. The chain combines TRBV10-3 with TRBJ2-7, with TRBD2 matching 14 bases. The V and J ends lost 9 bases and 4 bases, in that order; junction bases with no gene match: 2. Germline CDR1 reads ENHRY; CDR2 reads SYGVKD. The CDR3 loop spans 13 amino acids. The CDR3 is CAMGLAGEYEQYF. In DNA, the CDR3 is TGTGCCATGGGACTAGCGGGAGAGTACGAGCAGTACTTC.

The chain joins TRBV28 to TRBJ2-3; tentative D call: TRBD1 (6 bases). Germline-derived CDR1 and CDR2 are MDHEN and SYDVKM. This CDR3 has 14 residues. The V gene lost 6 bases and the J gene lost 8 bases, with 18 bases spanning the gap. The CDR3 sequence: CASSQTPRGATQYF. The CDR3 nucleotides are TGTGCCAGCAGCCAAACTCCCAGGGGCGCTACGCAGTATTTT.

The chain uses TRBV27 and TRBJ1-2; possibly TRBD1 for D (5 bases). Germline V gene data show CDR1 as MNHEY and CDR2 as SMNVEV (reference sequence). The CDR3 runs 14 residues. Trimming cost V 4 bases and J 6 bases, with 15 bases left between them. The DNA for the CDR3 is TGTGCCAGCAGTTCTCTGACAGTAGTTGATGGCTACACCTTC. This gives the protein CASSSLTVVDGYTF.

In its sample, this clone was seen a few times. V is TRBV5-1 and J is TRBJ2-5; 8 bases are shared with TRBD2. Germline CDR1 is SGHRS and CDR2 is YFSETQ. Trimming at V came to 0 bases and at J to 0 bases, leaving 4 bases not matched to a gene. There are 16 residues in the CDR3. Written as DNA, the CDR3 is TGCGCCAGCAGCTTGGGGGCTAGCGGGTACCAAGAGACCCAGTACTTC. Translated: CASSLGASGYQETQYF.

This clone came up once. The chain recombines TRBV10-3 with TRBJ2-1; TRBD2 matches 10 bases. This CDR3 is 15 amino acids long. Germline V gene data show CDR1 as ENHRY and CDR2 as SYGVKD. After removal of 2 bases from V and 8 bases from J, the junction contained 6 bases not matched to a gene. The CDR3, as DNA: TGTGCCATCAGTGAGACCGGGACTAGCGCGGATGAGCAGTTCTTC. It is translated as CAISETGTSADEQFF.

This clone came up a few times. The V call is TRBV6-6, the J call TRBJ1-2; D is unresolved. The germline gives CDR1 MNHNY, CDR2 SVGAGI (reference sequence). V was pared by 2 bases and J by 9 bases, with 13 bases between. The CDR3 loop spans 13 amino acids. The DNA of the CDR3 is TGTGCCAGCAGTTACGCCCAGTTCGGGAGCTACACCTTC. Residues: CASSYAQFGSYTF.

The V and J genes are TRBV15 and TRBJ1-2, with D perhaps matching TRBD1 (5 bases). The ends were cut back, 1 base at V and 4 bases at J, with 10 bases in the middle. The CDR3 loop spans 14 amino acids. The germline CDR1 and CDR2 sequences are LNHNV and YYDKDF (reference sequence). The CDR3 protein is CATSRATETYGYTF. The CDR3 nucleotides are TGTGCCACCAGCAGAGCGACAGAAACCTATGGCTACACCTTC.

This chain uses TRBV10-2 with TRBJ2-5; 10 bases are shared with TRBD2. V dropped 7 bases and J dropped 3; count of bases not matched to a gene: 2. The CDR3 loop spans 13 amino acids. Per germline, CDR1 WSHSY and CDR2 SAAADI. The CDR3 sequence: CASTLAGEETQYF. DNA for the CDR3: TGCGCCAGCACCCTAGCGGGAGAAGAGACCCAGTACTTC.

The genes are TRBV2 and TRBJ1-1, with TRBD1 as a possible D gene (6 bases). Trimming shortened V by 6 bases and J by 3 bases, and 14 bases separated the two germline ends. The V gene's germline CDR1 is SNHLY and CDR2 FYNNEI. The CDR3 is 14 residues long. The CDR3 is CASSKNRVDTEAFF. The CDR3 nucleotides are TGTGCCAGCAGCAAAAACAGGGTGGACACTGAAGCTTTCTTT.

V gene TRBV9 combines with J gene TRBJ1-5; 10 positions match TRBD1. In germline, CDR1 is SGDLS, CDR2 YYNGEE. The CDR3 is made up of 15 amino acids. V lost 4 bases, J lost 4 bases, and 5 bases stayed unmatched. The CDR3 DNA is TGTGCCAGCAGCTACTCGGACAGGGGGAATCAGCCCCAGCATTTT. Translated, it gives CASSYSDRGNQPQHF.

This chain connects TRBV5-1 to TRBJ2-5; D is undetermined. The J call may be wrong; the DNA end is better matched by TRBJ2-7. Looked up from germline, CDR1 is SGHRS and CDR2 is YFSETQ. The CDR3 loop spans 13 amino acids. DNA of the CDR3: TGCGCCAGCAGCAACTCGCCAGGCTACGAGCAGTACTTC. Residues: CASSNSPGYEQYF.

This clone was counted a single time. The chain carries TRBV6-5 and TRBJ2-7, with TRBD1 identical over 9 bases. This CDR3 is 16 amino acids long. The germline CDR1 and CDR2 sequences are MNHEY and SVGAGI. Germline trimming cut 2 bases from V and 3 bases from J; bases unmatched to any gene: 8. CDR3 coding DNA: TGTGCCAGCAGTTACCCTAGGGGACAGGGACACTACGAGCAGTACTTC. Its translation is CASSYPRGQGHYEQYF.

CDR3 sequence reads: CASSLADNTGELFF. The DNA for the CDR3 is TGTGCCAGCAGTTTAGCGGATAACACCGGGGAGCTGTTTTTT. The chain recombines TRBV27 with TRBJ2-2, with unresolved D. The CDR3 is 14 amino acids. Germline values: CDR1 MNHEY, CDR2 SMNVEV (reference sequence). V was trimmed by 2 bases and J by 2 bases, leaving 6 bases between them.